The 14 T cell receptor beta chains in this list originate from one sample, sequenced in a study of T cell responses to AZD1222 COVID-19 vaccine. Profiling relied on immunoSEQ multiplex PCR, and the TCRdb table lists in-frame clones only, not all of them. The sample includes some 120,000 clones, 92% seen only once; the top ten take around 1.4%. The sequences come from peripheral blood, collected 28 days after the second AZD1222 dose. The receptors come from an adult who received the AZD1222 COVID-19 vaccine.

CDR3 protein: CASRRIQGVDEQFF. CDR3 coding DNA: TGTGCCAGTAGAAGAATCCAGGGGGTCGATGAGCAGTTCTTC. This chain connects TRBV19 to TRBJ2-1; 7 nucleotides align to TRBD1. Germline loops: CDR1 LNHDA, CDR2 SQIVND (reference sequence). The CDR3 is made up of 14 amino acids. J gave up 8 bases and V 6 bases, and 10 bases lay outside the gene matches.

This clone was recorded once. The rearrangement joins TRBV28 to TRBJ2-5, with D perhaps TRBD2 (5 bases). Germline CDR1 is MDHEN and CDR2 is SYDVKM. The CDR3 length is 13 residues. Trimming pared 6 bases from V and 4 bases from J, leaving 12 bases between. DNA for the CDR3: TGTGCCAGCAGAGGGCAGGCGGGAGAGACCCAGTACTTC. It encodes CASRGQAGETQYF.

V and J are TRBV5-6 and TRBJ2-5, with D uncertain. V was trimmed by 4 bases and J by 3 bases, leaving 16 bases between them. This CDR3 region has 15 residues. The germline CDR1 and CDR2 sequences are SGHDT and YYEEEE. CDR3 nucleotides: TGTGCCAGCAGCACCCGGACGTGGTTTGAAGAGACCCAGTACTTC. Translated, it gives CASSTRTWFEETQYF.

This chain joins TRBV4-1 and TRBJ2-1, with no clear D. The germline V and J ends were trimmed by 2 bases and 0 bases, with 17 bases remaining between them. CDR1 is MGHRA, CDR2 YSYEKL, per germline. There are 18 residues in the CDR3. CDR3 in amino acids: CASSQTTALQSSYNEQFF. In nucleotides, the CDR3 is TGCGCCAGCAGCCAAACGACTGCCTTACAGAGCTCCTACAATGAGCAGTTCTTC.

The chain employs TRBV5-1 and TRBJ2-1; D may be TRBD1 or TRBD2 (5 bases each). V gave up 0 bases and J gave up 7 bases, with 17 bases separating them. Per germline, CDR1 SGHRS and CDR2 YFSETQ. The CDR3 is 16 residues long. For the CDR3, the DNA is TGCGCCAGCAGCTTGGCCTTGGGACGAGTAGGGAATGAGCAGTTCTTC. It encodes CASSLALGRVGNEQFF.

V usage is TRBV28 and J usage is TRBJ2-6; weak D call: TRBD2 (6 bases). Looked up from germline, CDR1 is MDHEN and CDR2 is SYDVKM. Deletions cut 3 bases from V and 4 bases from J, with 13 bases between. There are 16 residues in the CDR3. CDR3 in DNA: TGTGCCAGCAGTTTGGGGGAGGTCACCGGGGCCAACGTCCTGACTTTC. It is translated as CASSLGEVTGANVLTF.

In this sample, this clone turned up many times. V usage is TRBV6-4 and J usage is TRBJ2-1; D possibly uses TRBD1 or TRBD2 (5 bases each). Germline CDR1 reads MRHNA; CDR2 reads SNTAGT. The V gene lost 3 bases and the J gene lost 4 bases, with 13 bases spanning the gap. The CDR3 spans 15 residues. CDR3 nucleotides: TGTGCCAGCAGTGATCGGGGTGGGACGTACAATGAGCAGTTCTTC. Residues: CASSDRGGTYNEQFF.

The V and J genes are TRBV30 and TRBJ1-6; D is unclear. The length of the CDR3 is 14 residues. CDR1 and CDR2 (germline): GTSNPN, SVGIG (reference sequence). Trimming pared 3 bases from V and 7 bases from J, leaving 13 bases between. CDR3 nucleotide sequence: TGTGCCTGGAGACATCCGGACCGAAATTCACCCCTCCACTTT. Its protein product is CAWRHPDRNSPLHF.

The rearrangement joins TRBV5-8 to TRBJ1-5; unclear D gene. The CDR3 consists of 15 residues. Germline CDR1 is SGHTS and CDR2 is YDEGEE. Trimming left V 5 bases short and J 0 bases short, with 12 bases between. For the CDR3, the DNA is TGTGCCAGCAGTCACACACCCTATAGCAATCAGCCCCAGCATTTT. Translation: CASSHTPYSNQPQHF.

The chain has TRBV11-2 and TRBJ1-3; D remains ambiguous. Germline values: CDR1 SGHAT, CDR2 FQNNGV. Between the trimmed V and J ends, which lost 5 bases and 4 bases, there was a span of 9 bases. The CDR3 has 13 amino acids. The chain's CDR3 is CASSPRTGNTIYF. The CDR3 coding sequence is TGTGCCAGCAGCCCACGAACAGGAAACACCATATATTTT.

CDR3: CASSLDEGQPQHF. For the CDR3, the DNA is TGTGCCAGCAGCTTAGACGAGGGTCAGCCCCAGCATTTT. This chain uses TRBV11-2 with TRBJ1-5, with D unresolved. CDR3 size: 13 residues. Germline V CDR1 and CDR2: SGHAT, FQNNGV. V was pared by 0 bases and J by 6 bases, with 6 bases between.

The chain has TRBV28 and TRBJ1-2, with 8 positions matching TRBD1. Germline loops: CDR1 MDHEN, CDR2 SYDVKM. Unmatched junction bases numbered 4, after V lost 3 bases and J lost 4 bases. The CDR3 totals 14 residues. CDR3 bases: TGTGCCAGCAGTTTTATCGGACAGGGCTATGGCTACACCTTC. Translated: CASSFIGQGYGYTF.

This chain connects TRBV5-4 to TRBJ2-1, with 7 bases that match TRBD2. Looked up from germline, CDR1 is SGHNT and CDR2 is YYREEE (reference sequence). The V gene end was trimmed by 3 bases and the J gene end by 2 bases; junction bases not matched to a gene: 5. The CDR3 spans 15 residues. DNA of the CDR3: TGTGCCAGCAGCTCCACGCGGGAGACCTACAATGAGCAGTTCTTC. This translates into CASSSTRETYNEQFF.

This sequence joins TRBV10-3 and TRBJ2-7; D gene unclear. Germline V lookup: CDR1 ENHRY, CDR2 SYGVKD. Trimming removed 2 bases at V and 0 bases at J, with 8 bases between. The CDR3 covers 14 residues. CDR3 nucleotides: TGTGCCATCAGTGAGGAGGACCACTCCTACGAGCAGTACTTC. This translates into CAISEEDHSYEQYF.